The 11 T cell receptor beta chains below all came from one sample that was sequenced in a study of T cells expressing NK-cell markers. TCRdb reprocessed the 5' RACE reads, keeping one entry per CDR3 protein, no DNA. This sample's clone table lists a few hundred thousand distinct CDR3 sequences. The sequencing input was blood T cells: a sorted CD56 or NKG2C T cell subset, CD4+ or CD8+ T cells, or bulk PBMC T cells (not recorded which). The receptors originated from a man between 18 and 29 years old in good health.

The chain has TRBV7-9 and TRBJ1-1; the TRBD1 assignment by TCRdb is unverifiable without DNA. The CDR3 runs 15 residues. The germline V gene has CDR1 SEHNR and CDR2 FQNEAQ (reference sequence). Here the CDR3 reads CASSARQGLNTEAFF.

The chain combines TRBV5-1 with TRBJ2-5. The CDR3 is 16 residues long. CDR1 and CDR2 (germline): SGHRS, YFSETQ. CDR3: CASSLSGPTQQETQYF.

CDR3 protein: CSVEDPGGTDTQYF. The gene calls are TRBV29-1 and TRBJ2-3; the TRBD1 assignment by TCRdb is unverifiable without DNA. The CDR3 has 14 residues. Germline CDR1 reads SQVTM; CDR2 reads ANQGSEA.

The J gene is TRBJ1-2, the V gene TRBV28; TCRdb's D gene call, TRBD1, goes unchecked for lack of DNA. The CDR3 consists of 16 residues. Germline CDR1 MDHEN, CDR2 SYDVKM. This CDR3 reads CASSPHKGGAHYGYTF.

The chain employs TRBV12-3 or TRBV12-4 and TRBJ1-3. This CDR3 is built from 12 residues. CDR3 loop: CASSLAQNTIYF.

The chain recombines TRBV5-1 with TRBJ2-3. CDR3 length: 15 residues. Germline V gene sequence: CDR1 SGHRS, CDR2 YFSETQ. CDR3 protein: CASSLVPDFTDTQYF.

The chain is built from TRBV6-2 or TRBV6-3 and TRBJ1-2. Germline V gives CDR1 MNHEY, CDR2 SVGEGT. The CDR3 loop spans 13 amino acids. CDR3 loop: CASSYGTNYGYTF.

The chain couples TRBV12-3 or TRBV12-4 to TRBJ1-6. The CDR3 totals 16 residues. CDR3 residues: CASSFSTLNGDSPLHF.

V gene TRBV11-1 combines with J gene TRBJ2-1; TCRdb returns TRBD2, unconfirmable since there is no DNA. CDR3 size: 18 residues. Germline V CDR1 and CDR2: SGHAT, FQDESV (reference sequence). The CDR3 sequence is CASSRASGRGSSYNEQFF.

The V gene is TRBV6-5, the J gene TRBJ2-4. Per germline, CDR1 MNHEY and CDR2 SVGAGI. There are 14 residues in the CDR3. The CDR3: CASSYSNSGNIQYF.

This chain links TRBV20-1 with TRBJ2-1; TCRdb picks TRBD2, but there is no DNA to check that call. CDR1 and CDR2 (germline): DFQATT, SNEGSKA (reference sequence). The CDR3 spans 15 residues. The CDR3 protein is CSAPLAGLAQNEQFF.